One and the same sample provided the 6 T cell receptor beta chains below, sequenced in a study of Graves' ophthalmopathy and Graves' hyperthyroidism (dated by TCRdb to the late 2010s). The sample was run on an Illumina HiSeq 2000. For repertoire sequencing, the TCR beta CDR3 regions were amplified from RNA transcripts. HTBI primers and the Qiagen OneStep RT-PCR kit were used in a first-round RT-PCR, which was followed by a second-round multiplex PCR, size selection and purification. The raw public reads went through TCRdb reprocessing: fastp at Q25, MiXCR clone calling, in-frame beta chains kept. All rows with the same CDR3 protein become a single entry with the most common DNA and genes. This sample holds around 1,200,000 distinct CDR3 sequences; less than 45% were observed only once. Around 10% of the sample comes from the top ten. The material sequenced was peripheral blood or thyroid tissue (not recorded which). The receptors were sampled from an adult man with Graves' hyperthyroidism.

This clonotype appeared a single time. No conserved phenylalanine or tryptophan ends this CDR3, so it is likely a read error. The chain couples TRBV10-3 to TRBJ1-5; no clear D. Germline values: CDR1 ENHRY, CDR2 SYGVKD. The CDR3 is made up of 14 amino acids. The CDR3 sequence: CAISEGSNNQPQHL. The CDR3 bases are TGTGCCATCAGTGAGGGGTCAAATAATCAGCCTCAGCATCTT.

This clonotype was picked up many times. This chain connects TRBV29-1 to TRBJ2-5; D not certain. Trimming cost V 2 bases and J 1 base, with 8 bases left between them. The CDR3 covers 13 residues. Looked up from germline, CDR1 is SQVTM and CDR2 is ANQGSEA. CDR3 coding DNA: TGCAGCGTTGAACTTAGCCTCCAAGAGACCCAGTACTTC. Amino acid sequence: CSVELSLQETQYF.

The table lists this clonotype with many counts. The chain joins TRBV7-3 to TRBJ1-2, with 7 bases matching TRBD1. CDR3 length: 13 residues. J was trimmed by 6 bases and V by 2 bases; bases with no gene match: 3. Germline loops: CDR1 SGHTA, CDR2 FQGTGA. DNA of the CDR3: TGTGCCAGCAGCTTATCAGGGGGTAATGGCTACACCTTC. Translating gives CASSLSGGNGYTF.

The table lists this clonotype with many counts. The chain is built from TRBV7-2 and TRBJ2-7; D uncertain. The length of the CDR3 is 16 residues. Germline loops: CDR1 SGHTA, CDR2 FQGNSA. Trimming removed 1 base from V and 3 bases from J, with 16 bases in between. CDR3: CASSLGGSSRIYEQYF. The CDR3 DNA is TGTGCCAGCAGCTTAGGCGGCAGTAGCCGGATCTACGAGCAGTACTTC.

This clonotype was seen only a few times. This may arise from a read error, as a much more abundant clone is one base away. The rearrangement links TRBV24-1 to TRBJ2-7; no reliable D call. Germline CDR1 KGHDR, CDR2 SFDVKD. V gave up 3 bases and J gave up 5 bases, with 10 bases separating them. The CDR3 is 13 amino acids. The CDR3 reads CATSDAPRDEQYF. CDR3 sequence (DNA): TGTGCCACCAGTGATGCCCCCCGGGACGAGCAGTACTTC.

The genes are TRBV20-1 and TRBJ1-1; no reliable D call. Germline V gene sequence: CDR1 DFQATT, CDR2 SNEGSKA (reference sequence). Trimming took 7 bases from V and 4 from J, leaving 19 bases between them. The CDR3 is 14 amino acids. The CDR3 DNA sequence: TGCAGTGTTCGCGTACGAGTTGTGTCCACTGAAGCTTTCTTT. Its translation: CSVRVRVVSTEAFF.